Below, 12 T cell receptor beta chains from the same sample are listed, as sequenced in a study of somatic mutations in cytotoxic T cells in rheumatoid arthritis. The assay was immunoSEQ multiplex PCR, and TCRdb's table has in-frame clones only and misses some. This sample has tens of thousands of clones; about 80% occur once, and the top ten carry approximately 15%. The sample was CD8+ T cells sorted from blood. The receptors come from an adult with rheumatoid arthritis.

The chain couples TRBV10-2 to TRBJ2-7; the D gene is possibly TRBD2 (5 bases). The CDR3 covers 14 residues. Germline CDR1 and CDR2: WSHSY and SAAADI. The V end lost 2 bases, the J end lost 4 bases, and 12 bases lay between the germline ends. The CDR3 sequence is CASSEGLSGYEQYV. In DNA form, the CDR3 reads TGCGCCAGCAGTGAGGGGCTCAGCGGATACGAGCAGTACGTC.

The CDR3 is CASSLPTSGKSYNEQFF. As DNA, the CDR3 is TGTGCCAGCAGCCTTCCGACTAGCGGTAAATCCTACAATGAGCAGTTCTTC. V usage is TRBV9 and J usage is TRBJ2-1, with 9 bases aligning to TRBD2. Trimming at V came to 4 bases and at J to 1 base, leaving 9 bases not matched to a gene. CDR1 and CDR2 from the germline V gene are SGDLS and YYNGEE. The CDR3 length is 17 residues.

V usage is TRBV4-3 and J usage is TRBJ1-2, with 7 bases that match TRBD1. Trimming cost V 1 base and J 7 bases; bases outside gene matches: 9. This CDR3 is 15 amino acids long. The germline V gene has CDR1 LGHNA and CDR2 YSLEER. The DNA for the CDR3 is TGCGCCAGCAGCCAAGGGATAGGGGGCTTCGGTGGCTACACCTTC. This sequence encodes CASSQGIGGFGGYTF.

The V and J genes are TRBV6-5 and TRBJ2-7; possible D gene TRBD1, 5 bases. Trimming left V 3 bases short and J 0 bases short, with 9 bases between. CDR3 length: 14 amino acids. Germline-derived CDR1 and CDR2 are MNHEY and SVGAGI. The CDR3 reads CASSYGRGSYEQYV. The DNA of the CDR3 is TGTGCCAGCAGTTATGGTAGGGGCTCCTACGAGCAGTACGTC.

The chain employs TRBV4-1 and TRBJ2-3; D might be TRBD1 (5 bases). Germline values: CDR1 MGHRA, CDR2 YSYEKL. V shed 7 bases and J shed 1 base, with 15 bases lying between them. The CDR3 has 15 amino acids. CDR3 region: CASNPGIGGTDTQYF. The CDR3 DNA reads as TGCGCCAGCAACCCCGGTATAGGGGGCACAGATACGCAGTATTTT.

The rearrangement joins TRBV7-9 to TRBJ1-2; TRBD1 aligns across 7 bases. From germline, CDR1 is SEHNR and CDR2 FQNEAQ (reference sequence). The CDR3 extends over 14 amino acids. Trimming removed 5 bases from V and 4 bases from J; junction bases left unmatched: 7. CDR3 protein: CASSPPGTVYGYTF. CDR3 in DNA: TGTGCCAGCAGCCCCCCGGGGACAGTCTATGGCTACACCTTC.

The J gene is TRBJ1-5, the V gene TRBV5-6, with D uncertain. The CDR3 has 12 residues. Trimming left V 4 bases short and J 6 bases short, with 8 bases between. Germline values: CDR1 SGHDT, CDR2 YYEEEE. CDR3 sequence reads: CASSLGSQPQHF. CDR3 DNA: TGTGCCAGCAGCCTGGGGAGTCAGCCCCAGCATTTT.

V usage is TRBV28 and J usage is TRBJ1-2; 8 bases line up with TRBD1. The length of the CDR3 is 15 residues. V lost 4 bases to trimming and J lost 8 bases; unmatched junction nucleotides: 12. CDR1 MDHEN and CDR2 SYDVKM come from the germline V gene. The CDR3 loop is CASSSLWDRPLGYTF. The CDR3 DNA reads TGTGCCAGCAGTTCCCTATGGGACAGGCCCTTGGGCTACACCTTC.

The chain links TRBV27 to TRBJ1-1; TRBD1 matches 8 bases. Germline loops: CDR1 MNHEY, CDR2 SMNVEV (reference sequence). With 5 bases clipped from V and 3 bases from J, the junction kept 8 bases outside the gene matches. The CDR3 runs to 15 residues. CDR3 amino acids: CASSPRGPRDTEAFF. As DNA, the CDR3 is TGTGCCAGCAGTCCCAGGGGGCCCCGGGACACTGAAGCTTTCTTT.

The chain carries TRBV5-5 and TRBJ2-1; TRBD2 aligns across 12 bases. The CDR3 sequence is 16 residues long. The trim removed 1 base at V and 7 bases at J, leaving 6 bases unmatched. In germline, CDR1 is SGHKS, CDR2 YYEKEE (reference sequence). CDR3 region: CASSLLAGGPFNEQFF. CDR3 DNA: TGTGCCAGCAGCTTGCTAGCGGGAGGGCCGTTTAATGAGCAGTTCTTC.

This clone has more than one count but fewer than ten. The rearrangement links TRBV25-1 to TRBJ2-1; either TRBD1 or TRBD2 may fit D (5 bases each). V was pared by 10 bases and J by 7 bases, with 23 bases between. The germline gives CDR1 MGHDK, CDR2 SYGVNS. The CDR3 is 15 amino acids. The chain's CDR3 is CATPSGTSEVNEQFF. In nucleotides, the CDR3 is TGTGCCACTCCTTCCGGGACCTCGGAGGTGAATGAGCAGTTCTTC.

This clone was seen a single time. The V and J genes are TRBV27 and TRBJ2-1, with a tentative D call TRBD2 (5 bases). Germline V lookup: CDR1 MNHEY, CDR2 SMNVEV (reference sequence). Between the trimmed V and J ends, which lost 7 bases and 0 bases, there was a span of 16 bases. The CDR3 totals 16 residues. The CDR3 DNA follows: TGTGCCAGCAACCGCGTAGCGCCAAGCTCCTACAATGAGCAGTTCTTC. This gives the protein CASNRVAPSSYNEQFF.